One and the same sample provided the 32 T cell receptor beta chains below, sequenced in a study of OX40 agonist ivuxolimab in advanced cancers. Produced via immunoSEQ multiplex PCR; TCRdb's table is partial and in-frame only. The profile covers fewer than 40,000 clones, with more than 60% appearing a single time and about a tenth taken by the ten largest. The sample in question was CD4+ or CD8+ T cells sorted from blood, obtained in a trial of the OX40 agonist ivuxolimab. The receptor source for this set is an adult with an advanced solid tumor such as melanoma, head and neck, liver or kidney cancer.

The chain carries TRBV7-8 and TRBJ2-3; D is possibly TRBD2 (5 bases). Deletions cut 4 bases from V and 2 bases from J, with 22 bases between. This CDR3 comprises 18 residues. Germline V CDR1 and CDR2: SGHVS, FQNEAQ. Here the CDR3 reads CASSSTRGGHLPTDTQYF. DNA of the CDR3: TGTGCCAGCAGCTCCACTAGAGGCGGCCACCTACCCACAGATACGCAGTATTTT.

The V call is TRBV5-1, the J call TRBJ2-7; a weak D match, TRBD1 (5 bases). Germline-derived CDR1 and CDR2 are SGHRS and YFSETQ. V lost 0 bases and J 7 bases, leaving 5 bases between the germline ends. CDR3 size: 11 residues. CDR3 nucleotides: TGCGCCAGCAGCTTGGAGGGGGAGCAGTACTTC. It specifies CASSLEGEQYF.

This chain links TRBV28 with TRBJ1-6, with no clear D. Germline CDR1 MDHEN, CDR2 SYDVKM. CDR3 length: 15 residues. Trimming shortened V by 6 bases and J by 6 bases, and 15 bases separated the two germline ends. The CDR3 nucleotides are TGTGCCAGCAGGCCAGACGGCCCTCGTAATTCACCCCTCCACTTT. This codes for CASRPDGPRNSPLHF.

This clone turned up a few times. This chain connects TRBV19 to TRBJ1-1; D unclear. The germline gives CDR1 LNHDA, CDR2 SQIVND (reference sequence). The CDR3 extends over 14 amino acids. The V gene lost 5 bases and the J gene lost 1 base, with 11 bases spanning the gap. CDR3 nucleotides: TGTGCCAGTAGTCTCCAGGCTCCGAACACTGAAGCTTTCTTT. Translated, it gives CASSLQAPNTEAFF.

The chain joins TRBV5-1 to TRBJ1-3; D is unclear. V lost 0 bases and J 1 base, leaving 8 bases between the germline ends. Per the germline V gene, CDR1 is SGHRS and CDR2 is YFSETQ. This CDR3 comprises 15 residues. In DNA form, the CDR3 reads TGCGCCAGCAGCTTGGAGGGCAGTTCTGGAAACACCATATATTTT. The encoded protein is CASSLEGSSGNTIYF. The full variable domain, its missing parts supplied by reference TRBV5-1 and TRBJ1-3, is KAGVTQTPRYLIKTRGQQVTLSCSPISGHRSVSWYQQTPGQGLQFLFEYFSETQRNKGNFPGRFSGRQFSNSRSEMNVSTLELGDSALYLCASSLEGSSGNTIYFGEGSWLTVV.

This chain joins TRBV5-1 and TRBJ1-2; TRBD1 matches at 7 bases. V dropped 4 bases and J dropped 4; count of bases not matched to a gene: 7. The length of the CDR3 is 14 residues. Germline loops: CDR1 SGHRS, CDR2 YFSETQ. The CDR3 reads CASSPGQLTYGYTF. Here the CDR3 DNA reads TGCGCCAGCAGCCCGGGACAGCTTACCTATGGCTACACCTTC.

By share of the sample, this clone is medium-sized (0.01 to 0.1%). This rearrangement joins TRBV4-1 to TRBJ1-4, with D tentatively TRBD1 (6 bases). CDR1 is MGHRA, CDR2 YSYEKL, per germline. Trimming shortened V by 3 bases and J by 5 bases, and 16 bases separated the two germline ends. This CDR3 is 16 amino acids long. The CDR3 loop reads CASSQPTGSGNEKLFF. For the CDR3, the DNA is TGCGCCAGCAGCCAGCCAACAGGGTCGGGAAATGAAAAACTGTTTTTT.

The J gene is TRBJ1-1, the V gene TRBV18, with D perhaps matching TRBD1 (5 bases). The CDR3 has 13 amino acids. Germline CDR1 and CDR2: KGHSH and LQKENI. V was cut by 0 bases and J by 7 bases, with 9 bases left in between. The CDR3 nucleotides read TGTGCCAGCTCACCACCGGGGGGGATTGAAGCTTTCTTT. Residues: CASSPPGGIEAFF.

The chain joins TRBV6-5 to TRBJ1-2; 7 bases are shared with TRBD1. This CDR3 has 16 amino acids. Looked up from germline, CDR1 is MNHEY and CDR2 is SVGAGI. With 4 bases clipped from V and 5 bases from J, the junction kept 13 bases outside the gene matches. The CDR3 DNA reads TGTGCCAGCAGTTCTCCAGCAGGGACAGTAGGATATGGCTACACCTTC. Translation gives CASSSPAGTVGYGYTF.

The chain employs TRBV19 and TRBJ2-3; D tentatively fits TRBD1 or TRBD2 (5 bases each). V lost 0 bases, J lost 5 bases, and 9 bases lay in between. In germline, CDR1 is LNHDA, CDR2 SQIVND (reference sequence). This CDR3 contains 14 residues. The chain's CDR3 is CASSIEGGGDTQYF. As DNA, the CDR3 is TGTGCCAGTAGTATAGAAGGTGGGGGAGATACGCAGTATTTT.

The chain recombines TRBV7-7 with TRBJ2-7; possibly TRBD2 for D (6 bases). The CDR3 is 13 amino acids. CDR1 is SSHAT and CDR2 is FNYEAQ in the germline V gene (reference sequence). V dropped 1 base and J dropped 6 bases, with 10 bases sitting between them. This CDR3 reads CASSLDWRGEQYF. DNA of the CDR3: TGTGCCAGCAGCTTAGATTGGAGGGGCGAGCAGTACTTC.

This chain links TRBV11-2 with TRBJ2-2; 9 bases are a match to TRBD2. Germline loops: CDR1 SGHAT, CDR2 FQNNGV. The trim removed 1 base at V and 1 base at J, leaving 4 bases unmatched. The CDR3 sequence is 17 residues long. The CDR3 DNA is TGTGCCAGCAGCTTAGTTTTACTAGCGGGGAACACCGGGGAGCTGTTTTTT. Its protein is CASSLVLLAGNTGELFF.

The chain carries TRBV2 and TRBJ2-1, with 8 bases matching TRBD1. Trimming removed 6 bases from V and 5 bases from J; junction bases left unmatched: 9. The V gene's germline CDR1 is SNHLY and CDR2 FYNNEI. This CDR3 has 15 amino acids. CDR3 sequence (DNA): TGTGCCAGCAGCAACGCCAGGGGGCGGAACAATGAGCAGTTCTTC. This codes for CASSNARGRNNEQFF.

The genes are TRBV2 and TRBJ2-1, with TRBD2 matching 9 bases. V shed 4 bases, J shed 2 bases, and the junction held 3 bases outside the gene matches. The V gene's germline CDR1 is SNHLY and CDR2 FYNNEI. There are 15 residues in the CDR3. The CDR3 DNA reads as TGTGCCAGCAGTGGGCGGGGGGGCGCCTACAATGAGCAGTTCTTC. Translated, it gives CASSGRGGAYNEQFF.

The chain joins TRBV30 to TRBJ1-2; the D gene is possibly TRBD1 (6 bases). V was trimmed by 0 bases and J by 6 bases, leaving 17 bases between them. Germline-derived CDR1 and CDR2 are GTSNPN and SVGIG (reference sequence). The CDR3 consists of 15 residues. CDR3 residues: CAWSVARGLSDGYTF. In DNA, the CDR3 is TGTGCCTGGAGTGTAGCCAGGGGCTTAAGCGATGGCTACACCTTC.

CDR3 amino acids: CASGLGRLATNEKLFF. The DNA of the CDR3 is TGTGCTAGTGGTTTGGGGCGGCTTGCAACTAATGAAAAACTGTTTTTT. The chain joins TRBV12-5 to TRBJ1-4, with unresolved D. The CDR3 length is 16 residues. Germline V gene lookup returns CDR1 LGHNT and CDR2 FRNRAP. The V and J ends lost 1 base and 0 bases respectively, with 9 bases between them.

The chain recombines TRBV29-1 with TRBJ1-4, with D perhaps matching TRBD1 (5 bases). The germline V gene encodes CDR1 SQVTM and CDR2 ANQGSEA. The CDR3 spans 18 residues. The V and J ends lost 4 bases and 0 bases respectively, with 21 bases between them. The CDR3 DNA follows: TGCAGCGTTGCCAAGGGGATCGTTGCCGCCGCAACTAATGAAAAACTGTTTTTT. It translates to CSVAKGIVAAATNEKLFF. The full variable domain, in which reference TRBV29-1 and TRBJ1-4 provide the parts outside the CDR3, is SAVISQKPSRDICQRGTSLTIQCQVDSQVTMMFWYRQQPGQSLTLIATANQGSEATYESGFVIDKFPISRPNLTFSTLTVSNMSPEDSSIYLCSVAKGIVAAATNEKLFFGSGTQLSVL.

This rearrangement joins TRBV7-3 to TRBJ2-3, with TRBD2 matching 8 bases. V lost 6 bases and J lost 0; bases outside the gene matches: 5. Looked up from germline, CDR1 is SGHTA and CDR2 is FQGTGA. The CDR3 length is 15 residues. CDR3 sequence reads: CASSARGGSTDTQYF. In DNA form, the CDR3 reads TGTGCCAGCAGTGCTCGCGGGGGGAGCACAGATACGCAGTATTTT.

The chain joins TRBV4-2 to TRBJ2-1; TRBD2 agrees at 10 bases. The ends lost 4 bases at V and 0 bases at J; junction bases unmatched: 12. Germline CDR1 reads LGHNA; CDR2 reads YNFKEQ. The CDR3 runs to 19 residues. In nucleotides, the CDR3 is TGTGCCAGCAGCCGGATACCCGGGACTAGCGACTCCTCCTACAATGAGCAGTTCTTC. Protein: CASSRIPGTSDSSYNEQFF.

V is TRBV5-1 and J is TRBJ2-5; D unresolved. The end of the DNA aligns better with TRBJ2-7, so the J call may be wrong. Germline loops: CDR1 SGHRS, CDR2 YFSETQ. The CDR3 runs 14 residues. The CDR3, as DNA: TGCGCCAGCAGCTTGGGCCCTCCGGGCTACGAGCAGTACTTC. It translates to CASSLGPPGYEQYF.

The chain joins TRBV14 to TRBJ1-2, with 11 bases aligning to TRBD1. Germline V gives CDR1 SGHDN, CDR2 FVKESK. This CDR3 comprises 16 residues. Trimming at V came to 0 bases and at J to 6 bases, leaving 6 bases not matched to a gene. Here the CDR3 reads CASSQEWTGGRNGYTF. The DNA of the CDR3 is TGTGCCAGCAGCCAAGAGTGGACAGGGGGCAGGAATGGCTACACCTTC.

The CDR3 region has the DNA TGCACCAGCAGCCGGGCCAACGTCCTGACTTTC. Protein product: CTSSRANVLTF. The rearrangement uses TRBV1 and TRBJ2-6. TRBV1 is noted as a pseudogene. The CDR3 runs to 11 residues.

The chain couples TRBV11-2 to TRBJ1-3; D is uncertain. Germline V gives CDR1 SGHAT, CDR2 FQNNGV. The CDR3 runs to 14 residues. Trimming shortened V by 1 base and J by 2 bases, and 6 bases separated the two germline ends. CDR3: CASSLGGPGNTIYF. The CDR3 DNA follows: TGTGCCAGCAGCTTAGGTGGGCCTGGAAACACCATATATTTT.

This clone was seen more than once but under ten times. The rearrangement uses TRBV7-9 and TRBJ1-2; D unclear. V was pared by 0 bases and J by 2 bases, with 13 bases between. Per germline, CDR1 SEHNR and CDR2 FQNEAQ (reference sequence). This CDR3 is built from 16 residues. CDR3 sequence reads: CASSLAGSAGNYGYTF. In DNA form, the CDR3 reads TGTGCCAGCAGCTTAGCCGGAAGTGCAGGCAACTATGGCTACACCTTC. Full variable domain (missing parts from reference TRBV7-9 and TRBJ1-2): DTGVSQNPRHKITKRGQNVTFRCDPISEHNRLYWYRQTLGQGPEFLTYFQNEAQLEKSRLLSDRFSAERPKGSFSTLEIQRTEQGDSAMYLCASSLAGSAGNYGYTFGSGTRLTVV.

The V and J genes are TRBV6-1 and TRBJ2-5; 7 bases map to TRBD1. TRBJ2-7 matches the DNA end more closely, so the J call is doubtful. The CDR3 length is 12 residues. Germline lookup yields CDR1 MNHNS and CDR2 SASEGT. CDR3 residues: CASSDQGDEQYF. The CDR3 bases are TGTGCCAGCAGTGACCAGGGGGACGAGCAGTACTTC.

J is TRBJ1-6 and V is TRBV7-3; D gene unclear. Germline assignment: CDR1 SGHTA and CDR2 FQGTGA. V was pared by 5 bases and J by 7 bases, with 18 bases between. This CDR3 has 16 residues. The CDR3 nucleotides are TGTGCCAGCAGCGAGAGGGCGTCCGGTGCGAATTCACCCCTCCACTTT. As protein: CASSERASGANSPLHF. Combining the CDR3 with reference TRBV7-3 and TRBJ1-6 gives the whole variable domain GAGVSQTPSNKVTEKGKYVELRCDPISGHTALYWYRQSLGQGPEFLIYFQGTGAADDSGLPNDRFFAVRPEGSVSTLKIQRTERGDSAVYLCASSERASGANSPLHFGNGTRLTVT.

Here the CDR3 DNA reads TGTGCCAGCAGTTTAGGTTGGGGCCGAACCGGGGAGCTGTTTTTT. It codes for CASSLGWGRTGELFF. The V call is TRBV27, the J call TRBJ2-2; TRBD1 might be the D (5 bases). The CDR3 consists of 15 residues. The V and J ends lost 2 bases and 5 bases respectively, with 12 bases between them. CDR1 is MNHEY, CDR2 SMNVEV, per germline (reference sequence).

The chain uses TRBV5-6 and TRBJ2-7; 7 nucleotides line up with TRBD1. The CDR3 runs to 15 residues. Germline assignment: CDR1 SGHDT and CDR2 YYEEEE. V trimming: 4 bases; J trimming: 2 bases; junction bases outside the gene matches: 9. CDR3 sequence: CASSPRGRFTYEQYF. The CDR3 DNA reads as TGTGCCAGCAGCCCGAGGGGGCGATTTACCTACGAGCAGTACTTC. Complete variable domain (other parts from reference TRBV5-6 and TRBJ2-7): DAGVTQSPTHLIKTRGQQVTLRCSPKSGHDTVSWYQQALGQGPQFIFQYYEEEERQRGNFPDRFSGHQFPNYSSELNVNALLLGDSALYLCASSPRGRFTYEQYFGPGTRLTVT.

CDR3 sequence: CAGREGTSTGELFF. The CDR3, as DNA: TGCGCCGGCCGGGAGGGAACGAGCACCGGGGAGCTGTTTTTT. The chain links TRBV4-1 to TRBJ2-2; the match to TRBD2 covers 8 bases. Losses at the gene ends were 11 bases for V and 4 bases for J; bases not matched to a gene: 9. Germline assignment: CDR1 MGHRA and CDR2 YSYEKL. The CDR3 runs 14 residues.

The gene calls are TRBV10-1 and TRBJ2-1; D is possibly TRBD1 (5 bases). The CDR3 loop spans 13 amino acids. V gave up 4 bases and J gave up 9 bases, with 13 bases separating them. In germline, CDR1 is WNHNN, CDR2 SYGVQD (reference sequence). The CDR3 DNA reads TGCGCCAGCAGTGGCCAGACAGCTTCTGAGCAGTTCTTC. It codes for CASSGQTASEQFF.

CDR3 in DNA: TGCAGCGCCACCGAGGCAGCCCGAAGCACAGATACGCAGTATTTT. Protein: CSATEAARSTDTQYF. The chain uses TRBV29-1 and TRBJ2-3; no clear D gene. V was shortened by 7 bases and J by 0 bases, with 17 bases between the two germline ends. The CDR3 is made up of 15 amino acids. CDR1 and CDR2 (germline): SQVTM, ANQGSEA.

This chain uses TRBV11-2 with TRBJ2-2; D gene ambiguous. Germline loops: CDR1 SGHAT, CDR2 FQNNGV. Trimming cost V 5 bases and J 1 base, with 5 bases left between them. The CDR3 is made up of 13 amino acids. CDR3 in amino acids: CASSLLNTGELFF. The CDR3 DNA follows: TGTGCCAGCAGCCTGTTGAACACCGGGGAGCTGTTTTTT.